This T cell receptor (beta chain) emerged from a study of blood T cells in healthy people across ages (dated by TCRdb to the mid-2010s). General notes on the study: In model experiments, template switching captured roughly one uniquely barcoded TCR beta cDNA molecule for every two T cells. The study measured age-related changes in TCR beta repertoire diversity using deep sequencing normalized with unique cDNA molecular identifiers. Donors were grouped into four age groups: young (average 16 years), middle-aged (roughly 37), aged (around 56) and long-lived (around 80). To avoid experimental bias, donors of different ages were randomly spread across the sequencing lanes. The study analyzed two additional independent replicas of 1 million unique cDNA reads from the same blood draw for two donors, one aged 18 to 29 and one aged 80 or older.

The library relied on 5' RACE. The instrument was an Illumina HiSeq 2500. A second roughly 6 to 12 cycle PCR used a sample-barcoded 5' primer and a J-beta primer mix. Each TCR beta cDNA molecule received a unique molecular identifier from a template-switch 5' adaptor carrying 12 random nucleotides. At least 2.5 million CDR3-containing paired-end reads were obtained from each sample. First-strand cDNA was synthesized from all RNA with the Mint cDNA synthesis kit, primed by a TRBC-specific oligonucleotide. After uracil-DNA glycosylase treatment, a first 18-cycle PCR used universal primers M1SS and BC2_uni_R on all cDNA. Regarding the original processing steps: Each sample was normalized by randomly selecting 1 million high-quality reads, each carrying a distinct molecular identifier. Instead of being binned into consensus sequences, reads that shared molecular identifiers were thrown out. MiTCR, set to a Q25 quality threshold and the strictest error-elimination algorithm, was used for CDR3 identification, clonotype clustering and error correction. A nonparametric unseen species model with Euler transformation was used to estimate lower-bound total TCR beta diversity. The public reads were run again by TCRdb, first through fastp at Q25 and then through MiXCR, and only productive beta chains were kept. Rows merge per CDR3 protein into single entries with the most common DNA and genes. Clone size and V and J calls follow TCRdb, not the original study. The sample table records some 920,000 distinct CDR3 sequences; just over 50% of these occur just once. The top ten clones comprise over 20% of the sample.

CDR1 and CDR2, per the germline V gene, are KGHSH and LQKENI. Trimming takes 3 bases from V and 2 bases from J, and the germline ends sit 14 bases apart. The CDR3 sequence holds 17 residues, the cysteine and phenylalanine included. The only DNA kept is the CDR3, 51 bases in frame from the first base. This clonotype was seen a few times. Its antigen is still unknown. Per-nucleotide qualities are absent, and no much larger clonotype sits a single base away. Systemically healthy Caucasian individuals from Russia, 35 to 50 in total and aged roughly 6 to 90 years, were included as donors. Each donor gave ten milliliters of peripheral blood, drawn into EDTA-treated Vacutainer tubes. Ficoll-Paque density-gradient centrifugation was used to isolate PBMCs, with at least 6.5 million per sample. Trizol reagent was used to extract total RNA from the PBMCs, yielding at least 6 micrograms per sample. For every donor, flow cytometry on a PBMC aliquot measured the percentage of naive CD45RAhigh/CD27high T cells.

Here is what the overall study found, with its caveats: Total diversity estimates from one million sequenced T cells were considered lower bounds and underestimates. Observed TCR beta diversity per million T cells fell roughly linearly with age, and a significant reduction was already apparent by age roughly 40. Bulk unsorted PBMC profiling prevented conclusive comparison of naive and antigen-experienced compartments. The CMV infection status of donors was not known, potentially confounding age-related changes in expanded clonotypes. Observed TCR beta diversity correlated strongly with the percentage of naive T cells measured by flow cytometry. Compared with the aged group, more naive CD4+ T cells, fewer expanded clones and increased TCR diversity were shown by the long-lived group, suggesting age selection.

The sequenced sample consisted of blood. The TCR originated in a woman between 55 and 75 years old in good health. The rearranged segments are TRBV18 and TRBJ2-6, with a tentative D gene TRBD1 over 6 matching bases. The CDR3 sequence is CASSPTGPATGANVLTF. The DNA reads as follows: TGTGCCAGCTCACCTACAGGGCCGGCGACTGGGGCCAACGTCCTGACTTTC.